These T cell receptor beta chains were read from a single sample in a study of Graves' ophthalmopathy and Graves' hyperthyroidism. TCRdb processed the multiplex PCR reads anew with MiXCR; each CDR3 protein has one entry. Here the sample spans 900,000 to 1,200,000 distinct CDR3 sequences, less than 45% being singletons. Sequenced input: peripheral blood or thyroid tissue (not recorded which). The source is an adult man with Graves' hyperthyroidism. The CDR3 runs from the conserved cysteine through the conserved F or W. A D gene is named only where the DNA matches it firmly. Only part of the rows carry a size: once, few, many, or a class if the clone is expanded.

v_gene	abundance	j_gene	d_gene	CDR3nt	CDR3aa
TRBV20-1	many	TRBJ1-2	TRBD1	TGCAGTGCAAGACAGGGACGGGGTGGCTACACCTTC	CSARQGRGGYTF
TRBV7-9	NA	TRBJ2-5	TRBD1	TGTGCCAGCAGCGTTGCCGGGACAGTTCAAGAGACCCAGTACTTC	CASSVAGTVQETQYF
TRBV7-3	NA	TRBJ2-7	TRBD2	TGTGCCAGCAGCCAAGATAGACCCGAGTCTAGCGGGAGTTACGAGCAGTACTTC	CASSQDRPESSGSYEQYF
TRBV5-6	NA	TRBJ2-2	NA	TGTGCCAGCAGCTTTTTATCAGGAATCGAGCTGTTTTTT	CASSFLSGIELFF
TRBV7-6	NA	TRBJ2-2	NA	TGTGCCAGCAGCTTAGTTTCCTACTCGACCCTTAGGGGCACCGGGGAGCTGTTTTTT	CASSLVSYSTLRGTGELFF
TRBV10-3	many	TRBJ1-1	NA	TGTGCCATCAGTGCGGCCTCGGGGATGAACACTGAAGCTTTCTTT	CAISAASGMNTEAFF
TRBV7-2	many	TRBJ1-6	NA	TGTGCCAGCACCGGACAGATCAAAAATTCACCCCTCCACTTT	CASTGQIKNSPLHF
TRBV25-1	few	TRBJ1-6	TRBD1	TGTGCCAGCAGTGAATGGCGACAGGGACATTCACCCCTCCACTTT	CASSEWRQGHSPLHF
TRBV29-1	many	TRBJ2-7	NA	TGCAGCTGGGGAGCGACACCCTACGAGCAGTACTTC	CSWGATPYEQYF
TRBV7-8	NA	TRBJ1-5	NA	TGTGCCAGCAGCTTAATTGGACAAAATCAGCCCCAGCATTTT	CASSLIGQNQPQHF
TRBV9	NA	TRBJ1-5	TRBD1	TGTGCCAGCAGCCCCCAAGGAGGGACAGCGGGGGAGCCCCAGCATTTT	CASSPQGGTAGEPQHF
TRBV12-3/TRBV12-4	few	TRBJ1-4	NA	TGTGCCAGCAGCCAAGATTGGAACCGAGGAGGAAAACTGTTTTTT	CASSQDWNRGGKLFF
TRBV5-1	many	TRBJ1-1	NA	TGCGCCAGCAGGGGAGGGTACACTGAAGCTTTCTTT	CASRGGYTEAFF
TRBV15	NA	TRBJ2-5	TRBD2	TGTGCCACTAAGGACCCCGGGACTAGCGGGGGGAGGAAAACCCAGTACTTC	CATKDPGTSGGRKTQYF
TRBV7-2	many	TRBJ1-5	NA	TGTGCCAGCACCAGGGACGGGCCCAGTGGGCCCCAGCATTTT	CASTRDGPSGPQHF
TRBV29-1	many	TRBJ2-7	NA	TGCAGCGTTCCCGGGCGCCTGGGCGAGCAGTACTTC	CSVPGRLGEQYF
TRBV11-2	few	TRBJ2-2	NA	TGTGCCAGCAGCTACCCCGGGACCTTGGCCGGGGAGCTGTTTTTT	CASSYPGTLAGELFF
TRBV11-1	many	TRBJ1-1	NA	TGTGCCAGCAGCTCTAGGGGAATTGGTGAAGCTTTCTTT	CASSSRGIGEAFF
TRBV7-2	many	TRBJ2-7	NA	TGTGCCAGCAGCTTAGCGCTGATGTACGAGCAGTACTTC	CASSLALMYEQYF
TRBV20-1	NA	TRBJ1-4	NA	TGCAGTGCTCCAACCGGGACCGGGACAAAACTGTTTTTT	CSAPTGTGTKLFF
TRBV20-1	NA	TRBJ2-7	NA	TGCAGTGCCGCGGGTCAGGCCTACGAGCAGTACTTC	CSAAGQAYEQYF
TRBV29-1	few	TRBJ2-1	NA	TGCAGCACCGAAGCGGTTTCATCTGAGCAGTTCTTC	CSTEAVSSEQFF
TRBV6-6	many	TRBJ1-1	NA	TGTGCCAGCAGACCTCTCGGAGGGCAGATGAACACTGAAGCTTTCTTT	CASRPLGGQMNTEAFF
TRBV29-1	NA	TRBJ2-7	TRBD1	TGCAGCCCCCAGGGGGCTTTGTACGAGCAGTACTTC	CSPQGALYEQYF
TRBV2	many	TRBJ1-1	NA	TGTGCCAGCACTCTACTAAGCAAGAACACTGAAGCTTTCTTT	CASTLLSKNTEAFF
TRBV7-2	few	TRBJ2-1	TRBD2	TGTGCCAGCAGCTTACGCCAGACTAGCGGGGGGAGGAATGAGCAGTTCTTC	CASSLRQTSGGRNEQFF
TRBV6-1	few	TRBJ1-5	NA	TGTGCCAGCAGTGATCAAACAGGGAATCAGCCCCAGCATTTT	CASSDQTGNQPQHF
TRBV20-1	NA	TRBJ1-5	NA	TGCAGTGCCAGAGGGAGGGGGGGTAGCGACAATCAGCCCCAGCATTTT	CSARGRGGSDNQPQHF
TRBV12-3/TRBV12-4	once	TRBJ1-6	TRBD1	TGTGCCAGCAGTTCAACAGGGGCGGGTTCACCCCTCCACTTT	CASSSTGAGSPLHF
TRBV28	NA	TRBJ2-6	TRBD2	TGTGCCAGCAGTTCTATGGGACTAGCGGTAGCCGGGGCCAACGTCCTGACTTTC	CASSSMGLAVAGANVLTF
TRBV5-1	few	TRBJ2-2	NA	TGCGCCAGCAGCTTGGGGAACCTAGTCACCGGGGAGCTGTTTTTT	CASSLGNLVTGELFF
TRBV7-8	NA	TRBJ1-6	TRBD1	TGTGCCAGCATCGAGGGGGCGCGCAATTCACCCCTCCACTTT	CASIEGARNSPLHF
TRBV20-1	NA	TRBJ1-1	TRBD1	TGCAGTGCTAGGGTGGCAGGGGGGCCGAACACTGAAGCTTTCTTT	CSARVAGGPNTEAFF
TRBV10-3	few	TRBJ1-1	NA	TGTGCCATCAGTGAAGTACGGATGAACACTGAAGCTTTCTTT	CAISEVRMNTEAFF
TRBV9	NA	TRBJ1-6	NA	TGTGCCAGCAGCGTTGGTCTGTTGAATTCACCCCTCCACTTT	CASSVGLLNSPLHF
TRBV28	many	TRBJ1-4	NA	TGTGCCAGCAGTTTATGGGAGATAGCTGGGGAGGAAAAACTGTTTTTT	CASSLWEIAGEEKLFF
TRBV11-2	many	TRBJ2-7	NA	TGTGCCAGCAGCTTAGGGGCAGAGGTTCCCTACGAGCAGTACTTC	CASSLGAEVPYEQYF
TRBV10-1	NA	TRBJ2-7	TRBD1	TGTGCCAGCAGTCTATCCCCCTGGACAGGGGGCGAGCAGTACTTC	CASSLSPWTGGEQYF
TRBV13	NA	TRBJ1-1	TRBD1	TGTGCCAGCAGGGACAGGGGCTTT	CASRDRGF
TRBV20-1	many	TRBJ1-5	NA	TGCAGTGCTAGACCCTACCCCCCCACCCGGGATCAGCCCCAGCATTTT	CSARPYPPTRDQPQHF
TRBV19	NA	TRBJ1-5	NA	TGTGCCAGTAGTCACAGGCCCCGGTTACAGCCCCAGCATTTT	CASSHRPRLQPQHF
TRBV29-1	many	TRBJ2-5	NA	TGCAGCGTTGGTAGTCCGGGAGAGACCCAGTACTTC	CSVGSPGETQYF
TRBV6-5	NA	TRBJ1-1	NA	TGTGCCAGCTGTACTACAGGGCCGGGTGAAGCTTTCTTT	CASCTTGPGEAFF
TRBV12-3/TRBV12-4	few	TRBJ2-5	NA	TGTGCCAGCAGCCATAACCCGGGGGGCGGAGAGACCCAGTACTTC	CASSHNPGGGETQYF
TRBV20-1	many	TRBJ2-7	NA	TGCAGTGCTAGAGTCGGGAGTGGTGACGAGCAGTACTTC	CSARVGSGDEQYF